This passage covers 22 T cell receptor beta chains from one sample sequenced in a study of cytomegalovirus exposure and HLA in healthy donors. Primers for the PCR totalled 60 Vbeta and 13 Jbeta. The repertoire was sequenced with immunoSEQ multiplex PCR; TCRdb's copy has only in-frame clones and lacks some. The sample includes 200,000 to 250,000 clones, about 80% of them seen just once. Sequencing was performed on PBMCs. Receptors originate from a woman aged 40 to 50 in good health and CMV-seropositive.

V usage is TRBV11-1 and J usage is TRBJ1-6, with D possibly TRBD1 on 6 matching bases. Trimming stripped 3 bases from V and 7 bases from J, with 10 bases between. The CDR3 sequence is 14 residues long. CDR1 and CDR2 (germline): SGHAT, FQDESV (reference sequence). The CDR3 nucleotides read TGTGCCAGCAGCTTTGACAGGTGGAATTCACCCCTCCACTTT. It yields the protein CASSFDRWNSPLHF.

The V call is TRBV5-1, the J call TRBJ2-5; a weak D match, TRBD2 (5 bases). The J call may be wrong; the DNA end is better matched by TRBJ2-7. The CDR3 has 12 amino acids. Per the germline V gene, CDR1 is SGHRS and CDR2 is YFSETQ. The CDR3 nucleotides are TGCGCCAGCGGATCGGGGAACTACGAGCAGTACTTC. This encodes CASGSGNYEQYF.

The CDR3 loop is CASSYSGRGEAFF. CDR3 sequence (DNA): TGTGCCAGCAGTTACTCGGGGCGAGGCGAGGCTTTCTTT. The chain links TRBV6-5 to TRBJ1-1, with D possibly matching TRBD1 (5 bases). Germline CDR1 reads MNHEY; CDR2 reads SVGAGI. Trimming shortened V by 0 bases and J by 11 bases, and 13 bases separated the two germline ends. The CDR3 is made up of 13 amino acids.

CDR3 coding DNA: TGTGCCAGCACCAAACAGTGGACAGGCGGGAACCAGCCCCAGCATTTT. Its protein is CASTKQWTGGNQPQHF. The V and J genes are TRBV7-8 and TRBJ1-5, with 7 bases fitting TRBD1. The CDR3 spans 16 residues. The V and J ends lost 7 bases and 7 bases, in that order; junction bases with no gene match: 16. Germline V gene data show CDR1 as SGHVS and CDR2 as FQNEAQ.

The chain uses TRBV5-1 and TRBJ2-4; unclear D gene. Trimming removed 0 bases from V and 6 bases from J, with 10 bases in between. The CDR3 extends over 14 amino acids. In germline, CDR1 is SGHRS, CDR2 YFSETQ. CDR3 protein: CASSLGAGLNIQYF. The CDR3 DNA reads as TGCGCCAGCAGCTTGGGTGCAGGTCTAAACATTCAGTACTTC.

DNA for the CDR3: TGTGCCAGCAGCCGCCAGGACAGCTATGGCTACACCTTC. This translates into CASSRQDSYGYTF. J is TRBJ1-2 and V is TRBV6-5; D perhaps matches TRBD1 (6 bases). The CDR3 sequence is 13 residues long. V lost 6 bases to trimming and J lost 4 bases, with 12 bases between them. Per germline, CDR1 MNHEY and CDR2 SVGAGI.

The chain joins TRBV19 to TRBJ1-2, with TRBD1 identical over 8 bases. With V trimmed by 2 bases and J by 6 bases, 11 bases remained unmatched. Germline CDR1 LNHDA, CDR2 SQIVND (reference sequence). This CDR3 is built from 16 residues. CDR3 region: CASSILGRGQGDGYTF. CDR3 bases: TGTGCCAGTAGTATATTAGGTCGCGGACAGGGAGATGGCTACACCTTC.

The chain uses TRBV5-1 and TRBJ2-3, with TRBD2 matching over 7 bases. CDR1 is SGHRS, CDR2 YFSETQ, per germline. Trimming at V came to 2 bases and at J to 3 bases, leaving 12 bases not matched to a gene. The CDR3 is 17 amino acids. The CDR3 bases are TGCGCCAGCAGCTTATTACGTGTCGGGAGGAGTACAGATACGCAGTATTTT. It yields the protein CASSLLRVGRSTDTQYF.

The chain uses TRBV6-6 and TRBJ1-1, with 7 bases aligning to TRBD1. Germline V gives CDR1 MNHNY, CDR2 SVGAGI (reference sequence). V dropped 9 bases and J dropped 9; count of bases not matched to a gene: 7. The CDR3 extends over 11 amino acids. CDR3 in amino acids: CASSIQGKAFF. The CDR3 DNA is TGTGCCAGTTCAATACAGGGGAAAGCTTTCTTT.

V and J are TRBV27 and TRBJ1-5; 9 bases are shared with TRBD1. V trimming: 10 bases; J trimming: 3 bases; junction bases outside the gene matches: 7. The CDR3 runs to 14 residues. Germline V gives CDR1 MNHEY, CDR2 SMNVEV (reference sequence). CDR3 sequence (DNA): TGTGCCATCCAGACAGGGGGTAACAATCAGCCCCAGCATTTT. This encodes CAIQTGGNNQPQHF.

This clone was detected only once. This rearrangement joins TRBV6-6 to TRBJ1-2, with D possibly being TRBD1 (6 bases). CDR3 size: 13 residues. Germline lookup yields CDR1 MNHNY and CDR2 SVGAGI (reference sequence). V dropped 8 bases and J dropped 0 bases, with 10 bases sitting between them. The CDR3 sequence is CASVQGTNYGYTF. CDR3 nucleotide sequence: TGTGCCAGCGTACAGGGTACTAACTATGGCTACACCTTC.

This chain uses TRBV11-3 with TRBJ2-1; tentative D call: TRBD2 (6 bases). This CDR3 contains 18 residues. Trimming left V 2 bases short and J 0 bases short, with 17 bases between. CDR1 is SGHNT, CDR2 YENEEA, per germline. The CDR3 DNA reads TGTGCCAGCAGCTTAACAAAGTGGGGGAGGAGCTCCTACAATGAGCAGTTCTTC. As protein: CASSLTKWGRSSYNEQFF.

The chain joins TRBV10-2 to TRBJ2-7; 9 nucleotides agree with TRBD2. V shed 4 bases and J 7 bases; nucleotides not matched to a gene: 11. Germline loops: CDR1 WSHSY, CDR2 SAAADI. The CDR3 loop spans 15 amino acids. CDR3 DNA: TGCGCCAGCAGTGTTTCCGCGGGAGGGCCGTGGGAGCAGTACTTC. Amino acids: CASSVSAGGPWEQYF.

This sequence joins TRBV5-1 and TRBJ2-7; 15 bases match TRBD2. This CDR3 has 16 amino acids. Per germline, CDR1 SGHRS and CDR2 YFSETQ. J gave up 1 base and V 4 bases, and 3 bases lay outside the gene matches. CDR3: CASSGGTSGGSYEQYF. CDR3 bases: TGCGCCAGCAGCGGAGGGACTAGCGGGGGGTCCTACGAGCAGTACTTC.

The chain combines TRBV5-8 with TRBJ1-2; the match to TRBD1 covers 8 bases. This CDR3 is 12 amino acids long. CDR1 is SGHTS, CDR2 YDEGEE, per germline. With 4 bases clipped from V and 8 bases from J, the junction kept 4 bases outside the gene matches. CDR3 region: CASSRDRYGYTF. CDR3 nucleotides: TGTGCCAGCAGCCGGGACAGGTACGGCTACACCTTC.

The chain links TRBV4-1 to TRBJ2-3; D unresolved. CDR1 and CDR2 (germline): MGHRA, YSYEKL. Between the trimmed V and J ends, which lost 2 bases and 7 bases, there was a span of 4 bases. This CDR3 comprises 11 residues. The CDR3 sequence is CASSQYNTQYF. The CDR3 bases are TGCGCCAGCAGCCAATACAATACGCAGTATTTT.

V and J are TRBV15 and TRBJ1-5; TRBD1 matches at 9 bases. Germline V gene sequence: CDR1 LNHNV, CDR2 YYDKDF (reference sequence). V lost 5 bases to trimming and J lost 7 bases; unmatched junction nucleotides: 9. The CDR3 runs 15 residues. CDR3 amino acids: CATSHDRGFGQPQHF. CDR3 DNA sequence: TGTGCCACCAGCCACGACAGGGGGTTTGGGCAGCCCCAGCATTTT.

Comments on this clone: At one end, the junction sequence differs from germline, possibly due to a read error. V is TRBV7-7 and J is TRBJ2-1; 10 nucleotides agree with TRBD1. CDR1 is SSHAT, CDR2 FNYEAQ, per germline (reference sequence). CDR3 length: 15 amino acids. The CDR3 loop is CASSPGTGVYNEQFF. CDR3 DNA sequence: TGTGCTAGCAGCCCCGGGACAGGGGTCTACAATGAGCAGTTCTTC. The complete variable domain, with remaining parts taken from reference TRBV7-7 and TRBJ2-1, reads GAGVSQSPRYKVTKRGQDVTLRCDPISSHATLYWYQQALGQGPEFLTYFNYEAQPDKSGLPSDRFSAERPEGSISTLTIQRTEQRDSAMYRCASSPGTGVYNEQFFGPGTRLTVL.

The CDR3: CASSPRTGLNTEAFF. In nucleotides, the CDR3 is TGTGCCAGCAGCCCGAGGACAGGATTGAACACTGAAGCTTTCTTT. V is TRBV7-2 and J is TRBJ1-1; 7 nucleotides agree with TRBD1. Germline CDR1 is SGHTA and CDR2 is FQGNSA. With 5 bases clipped from V and 0 bases from J, the junction kept 6 bases outside the gene matches. The CDR3 has 15 amino acids.

The chain employs TRBV14 and TRBJ2-1; a weak D match, TRBD2 (5 bases). The CDR3 length is 15 residues. Trimming left V 6 bases short and J 2 bases short, with 14 bases between. Germline CDR1 SGHDN, CDR2 FVKESK. The CDR3 here is CASSPRDSPYNEQFF. The DNA for the CDR3 is TGTGCCAGCAGTCCTCGGGATTCCCCCTACAATGAGCAGTTCTTC.

CDR3 in amino acids: CASSPRVALTYEQYF. The CDR3 nucleotides are TGTGCCAGCAGCCCTCGGGTCGCCTTAACCTACGAGCAGTACTTC. The chain employs TRBV5-8 and TRBJ2-7; D is unclear. Per the germline V gene, CDR1 is SGHTS and CDR2 is YDEGEE. V dropped 4 bases and J dropped 2 bases, with 16 bases sitting between them. This CDR3 is built from 15 residues.

CDR3 amino acids: CASSLAGQGLETQYF. In DNA, the CDR3 is TGCGCCAGCAGCTTGGCGGGGCAGGGGTTGGAGACCCAGTACTTC. This rearrangement joins TRBV5-1 to TRBJ2-5; a weak D match, TRBD1 (6 bases). The CDR3 covers 15 residues. CDR1 SGHRS and CDR2 YFSETQ come from the germline V gene. V was trimmed by 0 bases and J by 5 bases, leaving 14 bases between them.